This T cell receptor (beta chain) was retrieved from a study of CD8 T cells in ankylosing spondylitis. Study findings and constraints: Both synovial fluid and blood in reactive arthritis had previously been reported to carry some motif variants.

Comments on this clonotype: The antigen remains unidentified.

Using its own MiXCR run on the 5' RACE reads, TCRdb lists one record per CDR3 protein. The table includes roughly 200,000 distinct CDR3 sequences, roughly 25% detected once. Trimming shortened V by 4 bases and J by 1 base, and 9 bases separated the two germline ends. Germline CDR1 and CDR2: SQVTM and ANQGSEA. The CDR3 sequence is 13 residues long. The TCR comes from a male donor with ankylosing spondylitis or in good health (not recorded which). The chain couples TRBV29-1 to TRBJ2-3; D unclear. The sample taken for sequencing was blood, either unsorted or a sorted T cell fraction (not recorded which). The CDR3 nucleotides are TGCAGCGTTGCCTCCGTCGGCACAGATACGCAGTATTTT. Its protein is CSVASVGTDTQYF.